The 25 T cell receptor beta chains below come from one sample, sequenced in a study of T cells in Graves' hyperthyroidism and ophthalmopathy. TCR beta CDR3 regions were amplified from RNA transcripts. Using the HTBI primer set, a first-round RT-PCR was run on the TCR CDR3. TCRdb used MiXCR to reprocess the multiplex PCR reads, holding one entry per CDR3 protein. The profile covers hundreds of thousands of distinct CDR3 sequences, with over 35% appearing a single time and over 8% taken by the ten largest. Material: blood. All receptors derive from a man younger than 30 with Graves' hyperthyroidism.

The chain carries TRBV7-2 and TRBJ1-1, with 7 bases matching TRBD1. V was clipped by 5 bases and J by 8 bases; unmatched bases: 8. The CDR3 is 13 amino acids. Germline CDR1 reads SGHTA; CDR2 reads FQGNSA. The CDR3 is CASSPQGTEEAFF. The CDR3, as DNA: TGTGCCAGCAGCCCCCAGGGGACAGAGGAAGCTTTCTTT. Variable domain in full (rest from reference TRBV7-2 and TRBJ1-1): GAGVSQSPSNKVTEKGKDVELRCDPISGHTALYWYRQSLGQGLEFLIYFQGNSAPDKSGLPSDRFSAERTGGSVSTLTIQRTQQEDSAVYLCASSPQGTEEAFFGQGTRLTVV.

This clonotype occurred many times. The chain combines TRBV29-1 with TRBJ2-6; D unresolved. CDR3 length: 14 residues. Germline CDR1 is SQVTM and CDR2 is ANQGSEA. V was cut by 3 bases and J by 2 bases, with 8 bases left in between. The CDR3 nucleotides read TGCAGCGTTGAGGTGGGCACTGGGGCCAACGTCCTGACTTTC. It is translated as CSVEVGTGANVLTF.

This clonotype has a count of ten or more. The chain recombines TRBV10-3 with TRBJ2-7; D may be TRBD2 (5 bases). In germline, CDR1 is ENHRY, CDR2 SYGVKD. The CDR3 sequence is 14 residues long. Deletions cut 2 bases from V and 2 bases from J, with 10 bases between. The CDR3 DNA reads TGTGCCATCAGTGAGAGAACTAGTGCCTACGAGCAGTACTTC. As protein: CAISERTSAYEQYF.

Comments on this clonotype: A read error is possible here, since a much larger clone lies one base away. The conserved final phenylalanine or tryptophan is absent from the CDR3, which likely points to a read error. The rearrangement joins TRBV7-9 to TRBJ1-1; D gene uncertain. CDR1 SEHNR and CDR2 FQNEAQ come from the germline V gene (reference sequence). The CDR3 contains 14 residues. Deletions cut 4 bases from V and 1 base from J, with 10 bases between. DNA for the CDR3: TGTGCCAGCAGCTACCTTGACCGGAACACTGAAGCTTTCGTT. It yields the protein CASSYLDRNTEAFV.

With regard to this clonotype: A much larger clone differs from this one at a single base, so this may be a read error. V is TRBV19 and J is TRBJ1-5; no clear D. Germline CDR1 reads LNHDA; CDR2 reads SQIVND (reference sequence). This CDR3 is built from 12 residues. The CDR3 coding sequence is TGTGCCAGCAGTCGTACACAGCAGCCCCGGCATTTT. Its protein product is CASSRTQQPRHF.

This chain uses TRBV29-1 with TRBJ2-5; 7 nucleotides agree with TRBD2. Germline values: CDR1 SQVTM, CDR2 ANQGSEA. With V trimmed by 6 bases and J by 4 bases, 5 bases remained unmatched. This CDR3 is 12 amino acids long. The CDR3 DNA reads TGCAGCGTAGACGGGGGGAGAGAGACCCAGTACTTC. This encodes CSVDGGRETQYF.

This rearrangement joins TRBV7-9 to TRBJ1-1; unclear D gene. Germline V gene data show CDR1 as SEHNR and CDR2 as FQNEAQ (reference sequence). V gave up 5 bases and J gave up 3 bases, with 10 bases separating them. The CDR3 has 13 residues. The CDR3 sequence: CASSLFAYTEAFF. CDR3 DNA sequence: TGTGCCAGCAGCCTTTTCGCGTACACTGAAGCTTTCTTT.

This clonotype occurred a few times. The V and J genes are TRBV20-1 and TRBJ1-5; D may be TRBD1 (6 bases). The CDR3 contains 14 residues. Trimming took off 0 bases at V and 3 bases at J, with 9 bases between the two ends. CDR1 is DFQATT and CDR2 is SNEGSKA in the germline V gene (reference sequence). The chain's CDR3 is CSARDYRVNQPQHF. The CDR3 region has the DNA TGCAGTGCTAGAGATTACAGGGTCAATCAGCCCCAGCATTTT.

CDR3 amino acids: CASSYSARSTEAFF. The CDR3 nucleotides are TGTGCCAGCAGTTACTCTGCGAGGAGCACTGAAGCTTTCTTT. The gene calls are TRBV6-5 and TRBJ1-1; D is ambiguous. V lost 0 bases, J lost 4 bases, and 9 bases lay in between. The CDR3 loop spans 14 amino acids. The germline V gene has CDR1 MNHEY and CDR2 SVGAGI.

This clonotype has a handful of counts. The chain has TRBV29-1 and TRBJ2-7; unclear D gene. From germline, CDR1 is SQVTM and CDR2 ANQGSEA. There are 12 residues in the CDR3. V gave up 7 bases and J gave up 0 bases, with 10 bases separating them. The CDR3 coding sequence is TGCAGCGACCGGGCCCTCTCCTACGAGCAGTACTTC. It codes for CSDRALSYEQYF.

With respect to this clonotype: It is unclear where the CDR3 begins or ends on the DNA, so no DNA is shown, and the CDR3 is as TCRdb lists it. The chain has TRBV11-1 and TRBJ1-5; the table's D call, TRBD1, has no DNA check behind it. The CDR3 is 22 amino acids in total, end residues counted. CDR1 is SGHAT and CDR2 is FQDESV in the germline V gene (reference sequence). CDR3 sequence reads: CASSFYICSARDHRVDSQPQHF.

Many counts were recorded for this clonotype. The rearrangement uses TRBV20-1 and TRBJ1-5, with D possibly being TRBD1 (5 bases). The CDR3 has 15 amino acids. The germline gives CDR1 DFQATT, CDR2 SNEGSKA (reference sequence). The germline V and J ends were trimmed by 4 bases and 2 bases, with 15 bases remaining between them. The CDR3 nucleotides read TGCAGTGCTATCAGTGCAGGGTTGGGCAATCAGCCCCAGCATTTT. As protein: CSAISAGLGNQPQHF.

This chain connects TRBV7-8 to TRBJ1-4, with unresolved D. The CDR3 runs to 14 residues. The germline V gene has CDR1 SGHVS and CDR2 FQNEAQ. V was shortened by 2 bases and J by 8 bases, with 12 bases between the two germline ends. CDR3 sequence (DNA): TGTGCCAGCAGCTTATATCCGGGGAAAGAAAAACTGTTTTTT. As protein: CASSLYPGKEKLFF. Based on the CDR3 plus reference TRBV7-8 and TRBJ1-4, the full variable domain is GAGVSQSPRYKVAKRGQDVALRCDPISGHVSLFWYQQALGQGPEFLTYFQNEAQLDKSGLPSDRFFAERPEGSVSTLKIQRTQQEDSAVYLCASSLYPGKEKLFFGSGTQLSVL.

This clonotype was recorded at least ten times. The chain couples TRBV29-1 to TRBJ2-5; 16 nucleotides line up with TRBD2. The CDR3 is made up of 19 amino acids. Germline assignment: CDR1 SQVTM and CDR2 ANQGSEA. Unmatched junction bases numbered 7, after V lost 0 bases and J lost 0 bases. CDR3 in amino acids: CSVEEGLAGGPEYQETQYF. For the CDR3, the DNA is TGCAGCGTTGAAGAGGGACTAGCGGGAGGGCCGGAGTACCAAGAGACCCAGTACTTC. Full variable domain (remainder filled in from reference TRBV29-1 and TRBJ2-5): SAVISQKPSRDICQRGTSLTIQCQVDSQVTMMFWYRQQPGQSLTLIATANQGSEATYESGFVIDKFPISRPNLTFSTLTVSNMSPEDSSIYLCSVEEGLAGGPEYQETQYFGPGTRLLVL.

The J gene is TRBJ2-2, the V gene TRBV7-9, with D possibly TRBD2 on 6 matching bases. The CDR3 consists of 14 residues. Germline lookup yields CDR1 SEHNR and CDR2 FQNEAQ (reference sequence). The V end lost 3 bases, the J end lost 9 bases, and 14 bases lay between the germline ends. CDR3 coding DNA: TGTGCCAGCAGCTTTGGCGGAGGGCAGAGGGAGCTGTTTTTT. Protein: CASSFGGGQRELFF.

V usage is TRBV12-3 or TRBV12-4 and J usage is TRBJ1-4; the D is unclear. V was cut by 3 bases and J by 5 bases, with 19 bases left in between. The CDR3 is 17 residues long. This CDR3 is CASSFRQWWARNEKLFF. The CDR3 DNA reads as TGTGCCAGCAGTTTTAGGCAGTGGTGGGCAAGAAATGAAAAACTGTTTTTT.

Of note for this clonotype: Because the CDR3 is missing its conserved closing phenylalanine or tryptophan, this is likely a read error. It is unclear where the CDR3 begins or ends on the DNA, so no DNA is shown, and the CDR3 is as TCRdb lists it. The rearrangement joins TRBV29-1 to TRBJ2-5; the table's D call of TRBD1 was not tested on the DNA. The CDR3 is 9 amino acids long, termini counted. CDR1 SQVTM and CDR2 ANQGSEA come from the germline V gene. CDR3 in amino acids: CSGGSGQDY.

With respect to this clonotype: The missing conserved phenylalanine or tryptophan at the end of this CDR3 makes a read error likely. For the CDR3, the DNA is TGCAGTGCTAGAGAACAGGCGAACACTGAAGCTTTCCTT. Translating gives CSAREQANTEAFL. The rearrangement joins TRBV20-1 to TRBJ1-1; maybe TRBD1 (5 bases). The CDR3 has 13 amino acids. Germline-derived CDR1 and CDR2 are DFQATT and SNEGSKA (reference sequence). The V gene lost 0 bases and the J gene lost 1 base, with 6 bases spanning the gap.

This sequence joins TRBV7-9 and TRBJ2-5; D unclear. Deletions cut 5 bases from V and 7 bases from J, with 20 bases between. From germline, CDR1 is SEHNR and CDR2 FQNEAQ (reference sequence). The CDR3 totals 15 residues. The CDR3 bases are TGTGCCAGCAGCCCAATGTCGGGCCTCTTCAGGACCCAGTACTTC. It is translated as CASSPMSGLFRTQYF.

About this clonotype: This may come from a read error, since a much larger clone is one base off. The chain carries TRBV29-1 and TRBJ2-7; weak D call: TRBD2 (5 bases). CDR1 SQVTM and CDR2 ANQGSEA come from the germline V gene. The CDR3 contains 11 residues. The CDR3 coding sequence is TGCAGCGTTCGGGAATCCTACGGGCAGTACTTC. It codes for CSVRESYGQYF.

This clonotype appeared many times. A read error may produce the germline difference seen at one junction end. The chain joins TRBV19 to TRBJ1-2; a possible D gene is TRBD1 (5 bases). CDR3 length equals 11 residues. CDR1 and CDR2 (germline): LNHDA, SQIVND (reference sequence). Written as DNA, the CDR3 is TGTGCCAGTAGTATAGGAGGGACTATTTCCTTC. It yields the protein CASSIGGTISF.

The table lists this clonotype with a count of one. This rearrangement joins TRBV6-1 to TRBJ2-5; the match to TRBD2 covers 14 bases. Germline trimming cut 7 bases from V and 5 bases from J; bases unmatched to any gene: 6. Germline CDR1 MNHNS, CDR2 SASEGT. CDR3 length equals 15 residues. This chain's CDR3 is CASNTGLAGVETQYF. DNA of the CDR3: TGTGCCAGCAACACGGGACTAGCGGGAGTTGAGACCCAGTACTTC.

The V and J genes are TRBV5-1 and TRBJ2-5; maybe TRBD1 (6 bases). Germline CDR1 and CDR2: SGHRS and YFSETQ. V dropped 1 base and J dropped 2 bases, with 15 bases sitting between them. This CDR3 has 16 amino acids. This CDR3 is CASSLIVGGKQETQYF. CDR3 coding DNA: TGCGCCAGCAGCTTGATAGTAGGGGGAAAGCAAGAGACCCAGTACTTC.

In regard to this clonotype: At one end the junction does not follow the germline gene, possibly because of a read error. The chain recombines TRBV10-3 with TRBJ2-6; perhaps TRBD2 as D (5 bases). The CDR3 is 16 amino acids. The germline V gene has CDR1 ENHRY and CDR2 SYGVKD. CDR3 in DNA: TGTGCCAGCAGTTACACGGACTGGACTGGGGCCAACGTCCTGACTTTC. Translating it yields CASSYTDWTGANVLTF.

This clonotype has just a few counts. The chain recombines TRBV12-3 or TRBV12-4 with TRBJ1-3; D gene ambiguous. This CDR3 is built from 14 residues. V shed 6 bases and J shed 0 bases, with 9 bases lying between them. The CDR3 bases are TGTGCCAGCAGGCCACAGACCTCTGGAAACACCATATATTTT. Translating it yields CASRPQTSGNTIYF.